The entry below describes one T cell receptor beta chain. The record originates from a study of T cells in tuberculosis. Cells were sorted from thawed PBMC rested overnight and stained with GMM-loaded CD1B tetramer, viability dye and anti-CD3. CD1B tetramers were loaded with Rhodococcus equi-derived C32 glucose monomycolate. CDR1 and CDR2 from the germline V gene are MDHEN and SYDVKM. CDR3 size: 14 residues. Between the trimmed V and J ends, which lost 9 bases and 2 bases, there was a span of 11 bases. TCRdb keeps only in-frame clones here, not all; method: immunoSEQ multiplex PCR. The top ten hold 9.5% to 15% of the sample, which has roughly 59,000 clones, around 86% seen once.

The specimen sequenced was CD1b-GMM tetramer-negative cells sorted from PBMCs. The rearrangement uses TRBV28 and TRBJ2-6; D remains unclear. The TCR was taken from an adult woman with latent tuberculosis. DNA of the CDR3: TGTGCCAGTGGAGAAGTAGCTGGGGCCAACGTCCTGACTTTC. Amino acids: CASGEVAGANVLTF. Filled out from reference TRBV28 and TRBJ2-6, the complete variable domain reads DVKVTQSSRYLVKRTGEKVFLECVQDMDHENMFWYRQDPGLGLRLIYFSYDVKMKEKGDIPEGYSVSREKKERFSLILESASTNQTSMYLCASGEVAGANVLTFGAGSRLTVL.